The TCR beta chain described here comes from a study of T cells in Graves' hyperthyroidism and ophthalmopathy. The wider study: Once the initial diagnosis was made, peripheral blood was obtained before any treatment.

Ophthalmopathy patients had Clinical Activity Score at least 3, NOSPECS grade at least 4, duration under 3 months. PBMCs were obtained from over 8.5 ml fresh peripheral blood. CDR3 size: 13 residues. Germline loops: CDR1 MNHNS, CDR2 SASEGT. Deletions cut 9 bases from V and 6 bases from J, with 18 bases between. Amplification of TCR beta CDR3 regions was performed using RNA transcripts as template. When the TCR CDR3 underwent first-round RT-PCR, the HTBI primer set was used. TCRdb re-analysed the multiplex PCR reads in MiXCR, keeping a single row per CDR3 protein. The top ten clones hold roughly 4.3% of a sample with 600,000 to 700,000 distinct CDR3 sequences, approximately 14% of them seen once. Study-level findings and limits: Blood also contained most expanded thyroid clonotypes above 0.001.

On this clonotype: Its target is not known.

Sequencing was done on a sample of blood. The rearrangement links TRBV6-1 to TRBJ2-7, with a possible D match to TRBD2 (5 bases). The sequence was collected from a woman in her thirties or forties with Graves' ophthalmopathy. The CDR3 here is CASTPEVPVEQYF. Written as DNA, the CDR3 is TGTGCCAGTACTCCGGAGGTCCCAGTCGAGCAGTACTTC.